This T cell receptor (beta chain) was sequenced for a study of T cell responses to AZD1222 COVID-19 vaccine. Study background: Both about-4-week and about-12-week second-dose recipients were combined.

Study-level results: The study sampled repertoires only after the peak T cell response. At 160-218 and 743-854, vaccine-associated CD4 TCRs were dominant, and they spanned spike. There were mostly white British donors and more females than males, and clonal diversity was possibly underestimated.

V lost 3 bases, J lost 9 bases, and 6 bases lay in between. This CDR3 has 11 residues. A word on this clone: Its specificity is unknown.

Repertoires were generated with immunoSEQ multiplex PCR, while TCRdb's copy carries only in-frame clones and drops some. Among about 130,000 clones listed, around 89% were seen once. The chain joins TRBV12-3 or TRBV12-4 to TRBJ2-1; no definite D call. The receptor was isolated from an adult in good health. The sample here was peripheral blood, taken on day 0 of AZD1222 vaccination. CDR3 coding DNA: TGTGCCAGCAGTTTTTGGGGTGAGCAGTTCTTC. Translating gives CASSFWGEQFF.